The 29 T cell receptor beta chains listed next were all sequenced from one sample in a study of OX40 agonist ivuxolimab in advanced cancers. Generated by immunoSEQ multiplex PCR, the TCRdb table keeps only in-frame clones and is missing some. The data hold under 25,000 clones, with about 90% observed a single time. Sequenced here: CD4+ or CD8+ T cells sorted from blood, sampled in a trial of the OX40 agonist ivuxolimab. The origin of the receptors is an adult with an advanced solid tumor such as melanoma, head and neck, liver or kidney cancer.

The chain joins TRBV20-1 to TRBJ2-5; D uncertain. V lost 6 bases and J 5 bases, leaving 7 bases between the germline ends. CDR3 length: 10 amino acids. Germline-derived CDR1 and CDR2 are DFQATT and SNEGSKA (reference sequence). CDR3 residues: CSASAETQYF. The CDR3 nucleotides read TGCAGTGCCTCGGCGGAGACCCAGTACTTC.

A word on this clone: One end of the junction is discordant with germline, which a read error may explain. The CDR3 DNA is TGTGCCAGCAGATTAGTCGCTAGCAATCAGCCCCAGCATTTT. Its protein product is CASRLVASNQPQHF. The chain combines TRBV7-6 with TRBJ1-5; D is undetermined. The CDR3 covers 14 residues. Germline V gene sequence: CDR1 SGHVS, CDR2 FNYEAQ.

The chain employs TRBV29-1 and TRBJ1-1; 8 bases line up with TRBD1. This CDR3 contains 10 residues. CDR1 and CDR2 (germline): SQVTM, ANQGSEA. The V segment lost 7 bases and the J segment 7 bases; nucleotides outside the gene matches: 2. In DNA form, the CDR3 reads TGCAGCGCCGGGACAGGTGAAGCTTTCTTT. Amino acid sequence: CSAGTGEAFF.

The sample holds one count of this clone. The V gene is TRBV9, the J gene TRBJ2-3; 8 bases fit TRBD2. Germline CDR1 and CDR2: SGDLS and YYNGEE. The length of the CDR3 is 16 residues. V was clipped by 5 bases and J by 8 bases; unmatched bases: 16. CDR3 protein: CASSTGLSGGAGTQYF. The CDR3 bases are TGTGCCAGCAGTACGGGACTAAGCGGGGGCGCGGGTACGCAGTATTTT. Variable domain in full (rest from reference TRBV9 and TRBJ2-3): DSGVTQTPKHLITATGQRVTLRCSPRSGDLSVYWYQQSLDQGLQFLIQYYNGEERAKGNILERFSAQQFPDLHSELNLSSLELGDSALYFCASSTGLSGGAGTQYFGPGTRLTVL.

This chain joins TRBV19 and TRBJ1-5; 8 nucleotides agree with TRBD1. Germline CDR1 is LNHDA and CDR2 is SQIVND (reference sequence). The CDR3 spans 16 residues. J was trimmed by 5 bases and V by 6 bases; bases with no gene match: 12. Here the CDR3 reads CASSLGARTGHQPQHF. In nucleotides, the CDR3 is TGTGCCAGTAGCCTAGGGGCTCGGACAGGGCATCAGCCCCAGCATTTT.

The J gene is TRBJ1-2, the V gene TRBV5-4; D uncertain. V was trimmed by 0 bases and J by 1 base, leaving 7 bases between them. This CDR3 spans 14 amino acids. Germline-derived CDR1 and CDR2 are SGHNT and YYREEE (reference sequence). CDR3 region: CASSLDTNNYGYTF. CDR3 coding DNA: TGTGCCAGCAGCTTGGATACCAATAACTATGGCTACACCTTC.

Only a few counts were recorded for this clone. The chain recombines TRBV10-3 with TRBJ2-2; TRBD1 is a possible D gene (5 bases). Per germline, CDR1 ENHRY and CDR2 SYGVKD. The V and J ends lost 7 bases and 5 bases respectively, with 14 bases between them. The CDR3 length is 14 residues. This CDR3 reads CAITSSTATGELFF. The DNA of the CDR3 is TGTGCCATCACCTCCTCGACAGCAACCGGGGAGCTGTTTTTT.

The V and J genes are TRBV2 and TRBJ2-2; possibly TRBD1 for D (5 bases). V shed 9 bases and J shed 6 bases, with 17 bases lying between them. The CDR3 runs 14 residues. CDR1 is SNHLY, CDR2 FYNNEI, per germline. This CDR3 is CASSRQMGAGELFF. For the CDR3, the DNA is TGTGCCAGTTCAAGACAGATGGGCGCCGGGGAGCTGTTTTTT. Filled out from reference TRBV2 and TRBJ2-2, the complete variable domain reads EPEVTQTPSHQVTQMGQEVILRCVPISNHLYFYWYRQILGQKVEFLVSFYNNEISEKSEIFDDQFSVERPDGSNFTLKIRSTKLEDSAMYFCASSRQMGAGELFFGEGSRLTVL.

This chain links TRBV6-5 with TRBJ2-7; D remains unclear. Germline CDR1 is MNHEY and CDR2 is SVGAGI. V lost 4 bases, J lost 2 bases, and 9 bases lay in between. This CDR3 region has 13 residues. The CDR3 nucleotides read TGTGCCAGCAGTTGGGTCTCAGCCTACGAGCAGTACTTC. It codes for CASSWVSAYEQYF.

V and J are TRBV6-1 and TRBJ2-2; D gene unclear. V was shortened by 4 bases and J by 7 bases, with 13 bases between the two germline ends. The CDR3 has 14 amino acids. CDR1 is MNHNS and CDR2 is SASEGT in the germline V gene. The CDR3, as DNA: TGTGCCAGCAGTGTTAAGAGGTCGGGCGGGGAGCTGTTTTTT. Its protein product is CASSVKRSGGELFF.

The rearrangement uses TRBV10-3 and TRBJ2-7; TRBD2 matches at 10 bases. CDR3 size: 16 residues. The germline V gene encodes CDR1 ENHRY and CDR2 SYGVKD. The J segment lost 2 bases and the V segment lost 2 bases, leaving 6 bases of the junction unmatched. This CDR3 reads CAISEPLAGVTYEQYF. CDR3 sequence (DNA): TGTGCCATCAGTGAGCCTCTAGCGGGGGTAACCTACGAGCAGTACTTC.

The rearrangement links TRBV7-2 to TRBJ2-7; 8 bases line up with TRBD1. The CDR3 has 15 residues. The V segment lost 5 bases and the J segment 2 bases; nucleotides outside the gene matches: 8. Germline V lookup: CDR1 SGHTA, CDR2 FQGNSA. The chain's CDR3 is CASSRDRGGPYEQYF. In nucleotides, the CDR3 is TGTGCCAGCAGCCGTGACAGGGGTGGCCCCTACGAGCAGTACTTC. The whole variable domain, filled in from reference TRBV7-2 and TRBJ2-7, reads GAGVSQSPSNKVTEKGKDVELRCDPISGHTALYWYRQSLGQGLEFLIYFQGNSAPDKSGLPSDRFSAERTGGSVSTLTIQRTQQEDSAVYLCASSRDRGGPYEQYFGPGTRLTVT.

V gene TRBV29-1 combines with J gene TRBJ2-7; 7 bases fit TRBD1. V trimming: 3 bases; J trimming: 5 bases; junction bases outside the gene matches: 4. The CDR3 spans 12 residues. CDR1 is SQVTM, CDR2 ANQGSEA, per germline. DNA of the CDR3: TGCAGCGTTGACAGGGGGTCCGACGAGCAGTACTTC. Residues: CSVDRGSDEQYF.

In its sample, this clone ranks as large (0.1 to 1%). The V and J genes are TRBV4-1 and TRBJ1-5, with 9 bases fitting TRBD1. This CDR3 comprises 15 residues. The trim removed 0 bases at V and 7 bases at J, leaving 4 bases unmatched. Germline V CDR1 and CDR2: MGHRA, YSYEKL. The CDR3 spells CASSQETGGIQPQHF. CDR3 in DNA: TGCGCCAGCAGCCAAGAGACAGGGGGTATACAGCCCCAGCATTTT.

This rearrangement joins TRBV7-3 to TRBJ2-3; either TRBD1 or TRBD2 may supply D (5 bases each). This CDR3 is built from 16 residues. The V gene lost 5 bases and the J gene lost 4 bases, with 19 bases spanning the gap. The germline V gene encodes CDR1 SGHTA and CDR2 FQGTGA. CDR3: CASSPTGTSSADTQYF. CDR3 coding DNA: TGTGCCAGCAGCCCCACCGGGACGTCAAGTGCAGATACGCAGTATTTT. The whole variable domain, remainder taken from reference TRBV7-3 and TRBJ2-3, is GAGVSQTPSNKVTEKGKYVELRCDPISGHTALYWYRQSLGQGPEFLIYFQGTGAADDSGLPNDRFFAVRPEGSVSTLKIQRTERGDSAVYLCASSPTGTSSADTQYFGPGTRLTVL.

The table lists this clone with a few counts. V gene TRBV2 combines with J gene TRBJ2-3; D gene unclear. Germline V gene lookup returns CDR1 SNHLY and CDR2 FYNNEI. V lost 6 bases and J 5 bases, leaving 21 bases between the germline ends. CDR3 length: 16 amino acids. CDR3 nucleotides: TGTGCCAGCAGGCAAGGACCCGTCGCGTATAAAGATACGCAGTATTTT. It specifies CASRQGPVAYKDTQYF.

The chain is built from TRBV6-5 and TRBJ1-2; tentatively, D is TRBD1 (5 bases). The V gene's germline CDR1 is MNHEY and CDR2 SVGAGI. The V and J ends lost 6 bases and 6 bases respectively, with 14 bases between them. The CDR3 consists of 13 residues. The CDR3 loop is CASRESGSHGYTF. The CDR3 nucleotides read TGTGCCAGCAGGGAATCAGGGAGTCATGGCTACACCTTC.

V is TRBV6-6 and J is TRBJ2-3, with D perhaps TRBD2 (5 bases). V shed 7 bases and J shed 2 bases, with 13 bases lying between them. From germline, CDR1 is MNHNY and CDR2 SVGAGI (reference sequence). The CDR3 runs 14 residues. The CDR3 DNA reads as TGTGCCAGCAATAGAGCCGGACTCACAGATACGCAGTATTTT. Translated, it gives CASNRAGLTDTQYF.

V is TRBV29-1 and J is TRBJ1-1; the D gene is possibly TRBD1 (6 bases). Germline V gene lookup returns CDR1 SQVTM and CDR2 ANQGSEA. Deletions cut 2 bases from V and 2 bases from J, with 9 bases between. The CDR3 runs 13 residues. CDR3 nucleotide sequence: TGCAGCGTTGAAACACAGGGTAACACTGAAGCTTTCTTT. It specifies CSVETQGNTEAFF.

This sequence joins TRBV4-3 and TRBJ2-1; 9 bases align to TRBD2. Germline assignment: CDR1 LGHNA and CDR2 YSLEER. The CDR3 totals 16 residues. J lost 5 bases, V lost 0 bases, and 5 bases had no gene match. CDR3 DNA: TGCGCCAGCAGCCAAGAGGCAGCGGGGGGCAACAATGAGCAGTTCTTC. Protein product: CASSQEAAGGNNEQFF.

The V and J genes are TRBV6-5 and TRBJ1-2; 7 bases agree with TRBD1. The CDR3 is 15 amino acids. Germline CDR1 MNHEY, CDR2 SVGAGI. After removal of 3 bases from V and 6 bases from J, the junction contained 10 bases not matched to a gene. CDR3 bases: TGTGCCAGCAGTTATGGCAGGGGGAAGGATGATGGCTACACCTTC. This sequence encodes CASSYGRGKDDGYTF.

The rearrangement uses TRBV7-3 and TRBJ2-1; tentatively, D is TRBD1 or TRBD2 (5 bases each). The CDR3 contains 13 residues. V lost 0 bases, J lost 8 bases, and 8 bases lay in between. The germline V gene has CDR1 SGHTA and CDR2 FQGTGA. In DNA, the CDR3 is TGTGCCAGCAGCTTAACAGAGGGGTATGAGCAGTTCTTC. The encoded protein is CASSLTEGYEQFF.

This clone was counted only a few times. The gene calls are TRBV9 and TRBJ2-2; TRBD2 matches 8 bases. CDR1 is SGDLS and CDR2 is YYNGEE in the germline V gene. Unmatched junction bases numbered 9, after V lost 4 bases and J lost 4 bases. The CDR3 spans 16 residues. CDR3 protein: CASSPQGLGVTGELFF. CDR3 sequence (DNA): TGTGCCAGCAGCCCCCAGGGACTAGGGGTCACCGGGGAGCTGTTTTTT.

V is TRBV2 and J is TRBJ2-5; D not certain. V gave up 6 bases and J gave up 4 bases, with 12 bases separating them. This CDR3 has 13 residues. CDR1 and CDR2 (germline): SNHLY, FYNNEI. Written as DNA, the CDR3 is TGTGCCAGCAGGCCCAGTTGGAGAGAGACCCAGTACTTC. It encodes CASRPSWRETQYF.

The chain uses TRBV9 and TRBJ2-3; 14 nucleotides align to TRBD2. Trimming removed 3 bases from V and 4 bases from J; junction bases left unmatched: 13. CDR3 size: 19 residues. Germline lookup yields CDR1 SGDLS and CDR2 YYNGEE. The CDR3 loop reads CASSAAPRTSGGWADTQYF. The CDR3 nucleotides are TGTGCCAGCAGCGCAGCTCCGCGGACTAGCGGGGGGTGGGCAGATACGCAGTATTTT.

V and J are TRBV30 and TRBJ1-2, with D possibly being TRBD1 (5 bases). Germline CDR1 GTSNPN, CDR2 SVGIG (reference sequence). Trimming took 4 bases from V and 7 from J, leaving 13 bases between them. This CDR3 is built from 12 residues. CDR3 DNA sequence: TGTGCCTGGAAAAGAGGGGTAGGTGGCTACACCTTC. As protein: CAWKRGVGGYTF.

The rearrangement links TRBV19 to TRBJ2-6; TRBD1 matches at 12 bases. The V gene's germline CDR1 is LNHDA and CDR2 SQIVND (reference sequence). With 7 bases clipped from V and 3 bases from J, the junction kept 4 bases outside the gene matches. This CDR3 has 16 residues. CDR3: CASTGTGGVGANVLTF. The CDR3 DNA reads as TGTGCCAGTACCGGGACAGGGGGCGTTGGGGCCAACGTCCTGACTTTC. The full variable domain, its missing parts supplied by reference TRBV19 and TRBJ2-6, is DGGITQSPKYLFRKEGQNVTLSCEQNLNHDAMYWYRQDPGQGLRLIYYSQIVNDFQKGDIAEGYSVSREKKESFPLTVTSAQKNPTAFYLCASTGTGGVGANVLTFGAGSRLTVL.

The chain is built from TRBV6-5 and TRBJ1-1; D is perhaps TRBD1 (5 bases). Trimming took off 0 bases at V and 4 bases at J, with 15 bases between the two ends. The CDR3 extends over 16 amino acids. Germline assignment: CDR1 MNHEY and CDR2 SVGAGI. CDR3 nucleotides: TGTGCCAGCAGTTACTCGAGTTTGAGGGGTCCCACTGAAGCTTTCTTT. It encodes CASSYSSLRGPTEAFF.

CDR3 sequence reads: CASSTHSEANYGYTF. CDR3 nucleotides: TGTGCCAGCAGCACCCACAGCGAGGCGAACTATGGCTACACCTTC. This sequence joins TRBV9 and TRBJ1-2, with no clear D. CDR3 length equals 15 residues. CDR1 and CDR2 from the germline V gene are SGDLS and YYNGEE. Between the trimmed V and J ends, which lost 4 bases and 2 bases, there was a span of 15 bases.